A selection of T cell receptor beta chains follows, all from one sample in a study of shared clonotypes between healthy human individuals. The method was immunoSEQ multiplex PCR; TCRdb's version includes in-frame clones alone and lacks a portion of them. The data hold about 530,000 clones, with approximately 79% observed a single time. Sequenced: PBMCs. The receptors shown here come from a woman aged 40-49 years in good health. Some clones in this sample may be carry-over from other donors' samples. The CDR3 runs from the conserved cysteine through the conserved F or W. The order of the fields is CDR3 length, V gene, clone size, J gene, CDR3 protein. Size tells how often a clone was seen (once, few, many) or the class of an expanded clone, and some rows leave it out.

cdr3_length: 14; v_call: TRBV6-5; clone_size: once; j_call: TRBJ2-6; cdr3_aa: CASSRQAGANVLTF
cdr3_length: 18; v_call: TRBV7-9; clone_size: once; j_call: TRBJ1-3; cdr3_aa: CASSKDRLPYDSGNTIYF
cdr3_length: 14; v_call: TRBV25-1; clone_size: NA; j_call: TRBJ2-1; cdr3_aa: CASSEISGWGEQFF
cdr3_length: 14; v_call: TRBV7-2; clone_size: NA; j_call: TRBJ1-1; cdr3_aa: CASSPGQVNTEAFF
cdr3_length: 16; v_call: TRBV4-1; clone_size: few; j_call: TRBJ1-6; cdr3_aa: CASSYDREIYNSPLHF
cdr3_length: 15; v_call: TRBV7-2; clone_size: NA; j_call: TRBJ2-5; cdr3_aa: CASSSPTRGGETQYF
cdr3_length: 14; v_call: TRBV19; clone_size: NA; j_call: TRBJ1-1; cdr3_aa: CASAAGPQNTEAFF
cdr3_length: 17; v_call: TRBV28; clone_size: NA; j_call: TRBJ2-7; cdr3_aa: CASSLKLGQTLTYEQYF
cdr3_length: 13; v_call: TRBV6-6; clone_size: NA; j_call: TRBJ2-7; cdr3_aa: CASSIGQIYEQYF
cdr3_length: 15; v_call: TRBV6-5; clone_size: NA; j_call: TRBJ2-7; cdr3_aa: CASSYSFQRPYEQYF
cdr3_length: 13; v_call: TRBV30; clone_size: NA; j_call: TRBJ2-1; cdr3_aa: CAWNILAVNEQFF
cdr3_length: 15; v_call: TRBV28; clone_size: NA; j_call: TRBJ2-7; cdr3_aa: CASSLGLGHPYEQYF
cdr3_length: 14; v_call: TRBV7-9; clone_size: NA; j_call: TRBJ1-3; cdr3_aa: CASSLWGLGNTIYF
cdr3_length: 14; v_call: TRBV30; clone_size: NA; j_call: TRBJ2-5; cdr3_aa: CAWGLAGAGETQYF
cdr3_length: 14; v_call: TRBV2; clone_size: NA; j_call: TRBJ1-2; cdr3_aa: CASSEQRGSYGYTF
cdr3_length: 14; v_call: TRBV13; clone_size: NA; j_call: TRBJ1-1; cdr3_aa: CASSLDGIYTEAFF
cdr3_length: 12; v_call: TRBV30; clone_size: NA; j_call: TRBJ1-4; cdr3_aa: CAPPQAVEKLFF
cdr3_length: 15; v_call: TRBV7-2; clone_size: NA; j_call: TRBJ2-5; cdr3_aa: CASSLAGQLQETQYF
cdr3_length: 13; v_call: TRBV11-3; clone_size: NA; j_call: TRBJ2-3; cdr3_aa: CASSSSSAHTQYF
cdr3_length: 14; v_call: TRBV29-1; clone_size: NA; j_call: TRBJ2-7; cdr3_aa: CSVEDRGRGYEQYF
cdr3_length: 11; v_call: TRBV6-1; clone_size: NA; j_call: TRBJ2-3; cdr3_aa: CASLSGDTQYF
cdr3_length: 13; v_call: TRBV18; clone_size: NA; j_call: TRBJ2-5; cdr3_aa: CASSPPGQETQYF
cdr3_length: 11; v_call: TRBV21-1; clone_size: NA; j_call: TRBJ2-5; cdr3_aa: CASSKWTGSYF
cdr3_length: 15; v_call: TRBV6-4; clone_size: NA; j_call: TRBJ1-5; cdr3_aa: CASSAMDRGGQPQHF
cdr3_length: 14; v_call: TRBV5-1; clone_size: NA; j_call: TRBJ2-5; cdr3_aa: CASSLGTAQETQYF
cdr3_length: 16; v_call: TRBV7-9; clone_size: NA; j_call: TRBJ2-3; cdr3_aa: CASSKRTGTSTDTQYF
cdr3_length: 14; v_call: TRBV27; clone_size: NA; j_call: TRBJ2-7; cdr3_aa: CASSLSPRSYEQYF
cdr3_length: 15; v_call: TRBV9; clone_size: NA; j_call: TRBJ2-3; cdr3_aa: CASSVESSGFYTQYF